The next 19 T cell receptor beta chains were all read from a single sample in a study of beta chain features in type 1 diabetes. General study results and limits: Type 1 diabetes patients showed a moderate but significant shortening of TCRB CDR3s in all four CD4+ subsets.

The antigens of these receptors remain unknown. Expressed TCRB transcripts were sequenced after all isolated RNA was converted to cDNA. Profiling relied on immunoSEQ multiplex PCR, and the TCRdb table lists in-frame clones only, not all of them. This table has about 190,000 clones, almost 8% appearing once. Sequences were obtained from central memory CD4+ T cells from blood. All receptors come from a man aged 18 to 30 with type 1 diabetes.

This clone was observed a handful of times. CDR3 loop: CASSLGGGGLRETQYF. The CDR3 DNA follows: TGTGCCAGCAGCTTAGGTGGTGGGGGCCTTCGAGAGACCCAGTACTTC. The chain couples TRBV7-8 to TRBJ2-5, with D perhaps TRBD1 (6 bases). The CDR3 is 16 residues long. The V end was cut by 1 base, the J end by 4 bases, with 16 bases between. The germline V gene encodes CDR1 SGHVS and CDR2 FQNEAQ.

In this sample, this clone turned up a few times. This chain joins TRBV18 and TRBJ2-1; TRBD2 matches at 10 bases. V lost 1 base and J lost 0; bases outside the gene matches: 9. Germline loops: CDR1 KGHSH, CDR2 LQKENI. The CDR3 consists of 19 residues. The CDR3 here is CASSPLPYLAGVSYNEQFF. CDR3 bases: TGTGCCAGCTCACCACTCCCCTACCTAGCGGGAGTCTCCTACAATGAGCAGTTCTTC.

This clone was counted only a few times. V usage is TRBV28 and J usage is TRBJ2-3, with a weak D call TRBD1 (6 bases). CDR1 and CDR2 (germline): MDHEN, SYDVKM. The CDR3 spans 15 residues. The ends were cut back, 5 bases at V and 6 bases at J, with 18 bases in the middle. CDR3 protein: CASSPAGAERDTQYF. The CDR3 bases are TGTGCCAGCAGTCCAGCAGGGGCGGAGAGGGATACGCAGTATTTT.

The chain uses TRBV18 and TRBJ2-3; D possibly corresponds to TRBD2 (6 bases). The V end was cut by 3 bases, the J end by 6 bases, with 13 bases between. CDR1 is KGHSH and CDR2 is LQKENI in the germline V gene. The CDR3 contains 14 residues. In nucleotides, the CDR3 is TGTGCCAGCTCACCGGGACTTAACTGGGATACGCAGTATTTT. It translates to CASSPGLNWDTQYF.

This clone was seen a few times. The V call is TRBV5-1, the J call TRBJ2-7, with 9 bases aligning to TRBD2. This CDR3 region has 15 residues. Germline CDR1 reads SGHRS; CDR2 reads YFSETQ. Germline trimming cut 0 bases from V and 2 bases from J; bases unmatched to any gene: 3. Here the CDR3 reads CASSLGLAVPYEQYF. The CDR3 nucleotides are TGCGCCAGCAGCTTGGGACTAGCGGTCCCCTACGAGCAGTACTTC.

This clone was picked up a small number of times. The rearrangement links TRBV28 to TRBJ2-1; TRBD1 matches at 7 bases. V dropped 2 bases and J dropped 5; count of bases not matched to a gene: 6. The germline V gene has CDR1 MDHEN and CDR2 SYDVKM. The CDR3 is 15 amino acids. CDR3 residues: CASSLRGQGDNEQFF. The CDR3 coding sequence is TGTGCCAGCAGTTTAAGGGGGCAGGGTGACAATGAGCAGTTCTTC.

The chain is built from TRBV4-1 and TRBJ2-7; TRBD1 matches 8 bases. V trimming: 4 bases; J trimming: 5 bases; junction bases outside the gene matches: 7. The CDR3 length is 14 residues. Germline loops: CDR1 MGHRA, CDR2 YSYEKL. The CDR3: CASSPDRARNEQYF. The CDR3 coding sequence is TGCGCCAGCAGCCCGGACAGGGCTAGGAACGAGCAGTACTTC.

The chain couples TRBV28 to TRBJ2-3, with 7 bases that match TRBD1. Germline V lookup: CDR1 MDHEN, CDR2 SYDVKM. CDR3 length: 17 amino acids. J was trimmed by 4 bases and V by 6 bases; bases with no gene match: 16. The DNA for the CDR3 is TGTGCCAGCAGCCCCCCCGGTGGCACAGGGGTGGCAGATACGCAGTATTTT. This gives the protein CASSPPGGTGVADTQYF.

This chain uses TRBV18 with TRBJ1-1; 10 bases line up with TRBD1. The CDR3 contains 13 residues. The V segment lost 4 bases and the J segment 4 bases; nucleotides outside the gene matches: 0. CDR1 is KGHSH and CDR2 is LQKENI in the germline V gene. The CDR3 region is CASSRQGATEAFF. For the CDR3, the DNA is TGTGCCAGCTCACGACAGGGGGCCACTGAAGCTTTCTTT.

This clone was counted a few times. This chain links TRBV5-6 with TRBJ2-7; 11 positions agree with TRBD1. Germline CDR1 and CDR2: SGHDT and YYEEEE. The junction had 6 bases not matched to a gene; V was cut back by 2 bases and J by 8 bases. The CDR3 length is 14 residues. The CDR3 nucleotides read TGTGCCAGCAGCTTCGGTCGGACAGGGGGCAAGCAGTACTTC. It translates to CASSFGRTGGKQYF.

This clone was counted a few times. V usage is TRBV14 and J usage is TRBJ1-6; TRBD1 matches 7 bases. Looked up from germline, CDR1 is SGHDN and CDR2 is FVKESK. The J segment lost 9 bases and the V segment lost 4 bases, leaving 6 bases of the junction unmatched. This CDR3 comprises 14 residues. The chain's CDR3 is CASSPTGLGSPLHF. In DNA, the CDR3 is TGTGCCAGCAGCCCGACAGGGTTGGGTTCACCCCTCCACTTT.

V usage is TRBV2 and J usage is TRBJ2-7; 8 nucleotides align to TRBD1. V lost 7 bases, J lost 7 bases, and 12 bases stayed unmatched. Germline CDR1 and CDR2: SNHLY and FYNNEI. There are 14 residues in the CDR3. CDR3 loop: CASILRQGAGEQYF. CDR3 DNA: TGTGCCAGCATACTTCGGCAGGGGGCTGGGGAGCAGTACTTC.

This chain connects TRBV6-5 to TRBJ2-3; TRBD1 matches at 7 bases. This CDR3 comprises 12 residues. Germline CDR1 reads MNHEY; CDR2 reads SVGAGI. The ends lost 6 bases at V and 8 bases at J; junction bases unmatched: 5. CDR3: CASRRDRATQYF. CDR3 DNA: TGTGCCAGCAGACGCGACAGGGCTACGCAGTATTTT.

This clone has more than one count but fewer than ten. V and J are TRBV27 and TRBJ2-3; no reliable D call. Trimming pared 6 bases from V and 2 bases from J, leaving 15 bases between. This CDR3 has 15 amino acids. Germline V gives CDR1 MNHEY, CDR2 SMNVEV (reference sequence). CDR3 loop: CASSRSMAATDTQYF. The DNA of the CDR3 is TGTGCCAGCAGCCGTTCTATGGCGGCCACAGATACGCAGTATTTT.

The chain is built from TRBV9 and TRBJ1-6; no definite D call. The ends were cut back, 3 bases at V and 6 bases at J, with 10 bases in the middle. CDR1 and CDR2 from the germline V gene are SGDLS and YYNGEE. The CDR3 covers 14 residues. The CDR3 protein is CASSATGSNSPLHF. CDR3 bases: TGTGCCAGCAGCGCGACCGGGAGTAATTCACCCCTCCACTTT.

The rearrangement uses TRBV27 and TRBJ2-7, with D perhaps TRBD2 (5 bases). V was shortened by 4 bases and J by 3 bases, with 13 bases between the two germline ends. In germline, CDR1 is MNHEY, CDR2 SMNVEV (reference sequence). The CDR3 is made up of 14 amino acids. The CDR3 nucleotides read TGTGCCAGCAGTTCCGTCGGAGGTAGCTACGAGCAGTACTTC. Translation gives CASSSVGGSYEQYF.

The V gene is TRBV7-2, the J gene TRBJ1-2; the D is unclear. CDR3 length: 13 residues. The germline gives CDR1 SGHTA, CDR2 FQGNSA. Trimming left V 5 bases short and J 2 bases short, with 9 bases between. CDR3 sequence (DNA): TGTGCCAGCAGCCTCCCCGGGAACTATGGCTACACCTTC. Amino acid sequence: CASSLPGNYGYTF.

The V call is TRBV7-9, the J call TRBJ2-7; D gene uncertain. V was clipped by 0 bases and J by 0 bases, with 9 bases between them. Germline V gene sequence: CDR1 SEHNR, CDR2 FQNEAQ (reference sequence). The CDR3 has 15 residues. The CDR3 sequence: CASSLALAGSYEQYF. In DNA, the CDR3 is TGTGCCAGCAGCTTAGCGCTCGCCGGCTCCTACGAGCAGTACTTC.

Only a few counts were recorded for this clone. The DNA of the CDR3 is TGTGCCAGCAGCCTCCAAGACAGGGGAAGAGGGGTCATGAACACTGAAGCTTTCTTT. It is translated as CASSLQDRGRGVMNTEAFF. The rearrangement joins TRBV7-9 to TRBJ1-1; 8 bases are shared with TRBD1. The germline CDR1 and CDR2 sequences are SEHNR and FQNEAQ (reference sequence). There are 19 residues in the CDR3. V trimming: 5 bases; J trimming: 0 bases; junction bases outside the gene matches: 17.